The next 8 T cell receptor beta chains were all read from a single sample in a study of cytomegalovirus exposure and HLA in healthy donors. PCR involved 60 Vbeta and 13 Jbeta primers. Assay used: immunoSEQ multiplex PCR; TCRdb lists only in-frame clones, some missing. This sample has 100,000 to 150,000 clones; 80% occur once, and the top ten carry 5.3%. Specimen: PBMCs. All receptors derive from a man aged 25-45 years in good health and CMV-seronegative.

V usage is TRBV7-9 and J usage is TRBJ2-3; D may be TRBD2 (5 bases). Trimming stripped 5 bases from V and 2 bases from J, with 14 bases between. CDR1 is SEHNR and CDR2 is FQNEAQ in the germline V gene (reference sequence). CDR3 length equals 15 residues. CDR3 coding DNA: TGTGCCAGCAGCCCACGGGGAGACGACACAGATACGCAGTATTTT. Translation: CASSPRGDDTDTQYF.

The genes are TRBV5-6 and TRBJ1-1; D is unresolved. CDR3 length: 13 residues. Trimming shortened V by 0 bases and J by 3 bases, and 6 bases separated the two germline ends. In germline, CDR1 is SGHDT, CDR2 YYEEEE. The CDR3 protein is CASSLGRYTEAFF. The CDR3 DNA sequence: TGTGCCAGCAGCTTGGGCAGATACACTGAAGCTTTCTTT.

The chain is built from TRBV4-3 and TRBJ1-1; possible D gene TRBD1, 6 bases. Germline V gene data show CDR1 as LGHNA and CDR2 as YSLEER. CDR3 size: 17 residues. V was trimmed by 4 bases and J by 7 bases, leaving 25 bases between them. CDR3 bases: TGCGCCAGCAGCCCGTTAAAAGGGGGGGCAGGGGACAATGAAGCTTTCTTT. Amino acids: CASSPLKGGAGDNEAFF.

The chain joins TRBV6-5 to TRBJ1-2; no clear D gene. In germline, CDR1 is MNHEY, CDR2 SVGAGI. This CDR3 region has 13 residues. Trimming took 0 bases from V and 6 from J, leaving 8 bases between them. CDR3 residues: CASSYSEADGYTF. CDR3 sequence (DNA): TGTGCCAGCAGTTACTCGGAGGCGGATGGCTACACCTTC.

This sequence joins TRBV28 and TRBJ2-7; 10 nucleotides align to TRBD1. Germline-derived CDR1 and CDR2 are MDHEN and SYDVKM. The length of the CDR3 is 15 residues. V lost 2 bases, J lost 6 bases, and 7 bases stayed unmatched. This CDR3 reads CASSLPGTGAGEQYF. CDR3 in DNA: TGTGCCAGCAGTTTACCGGGGACAGGGGCAGGCGAGCAGTACTTC.

The chain carries TRBV6-5 and TRBJ2-5; TRBD2 matches 10 bases. The CDR3 consists of 14 residues. Germline CDR1 reads MNHEY; CDR2 reads SVGAGI. The V and J ends lost 6 bases and 6 bases, in that order; junction bases with no gene match: 7. CDR3 bases: TGTGCCAGCAGGGTGAGCGGGGGGGCTCAGACCCAGTACTTC. It is translated as CASRVSGGAQTQYF.

This rearrangement joins TRBV29-1 to TRBJ2-5, with TRBD2 matching over 8 bases. The DNA end is a closer match to TRBJ2-7, so the J assignment may be wrong. Germline V gene data show CDR1 as SQVTM and CDR2 as ANQGSEA. This CDR3 is built from 14 residues. CDR3 bases: TGCAGCGTGGCAGTTAGCGGGACAACCTACGAGCAGTACTTC. The encoded protein is CSVAVSGTTYEQYF.

The chain joins TRBV28 to TRBJ2-3; tentative D call: TRBD2 (6 bases). Germline V gene sequence: CDR1 MDHEN, CDR2 SYDVKM. V lost 6 bases to trimming and J lost 1 base, with 8 bases between them. The CDR3 is made up of 13 amino acids. The CDR3 sequence is CASSRGGTDTQYF. DNA for the CDR3: TGTGCCAGCAGCCGCGGGGGCACAGATACGCAGTATTTT.